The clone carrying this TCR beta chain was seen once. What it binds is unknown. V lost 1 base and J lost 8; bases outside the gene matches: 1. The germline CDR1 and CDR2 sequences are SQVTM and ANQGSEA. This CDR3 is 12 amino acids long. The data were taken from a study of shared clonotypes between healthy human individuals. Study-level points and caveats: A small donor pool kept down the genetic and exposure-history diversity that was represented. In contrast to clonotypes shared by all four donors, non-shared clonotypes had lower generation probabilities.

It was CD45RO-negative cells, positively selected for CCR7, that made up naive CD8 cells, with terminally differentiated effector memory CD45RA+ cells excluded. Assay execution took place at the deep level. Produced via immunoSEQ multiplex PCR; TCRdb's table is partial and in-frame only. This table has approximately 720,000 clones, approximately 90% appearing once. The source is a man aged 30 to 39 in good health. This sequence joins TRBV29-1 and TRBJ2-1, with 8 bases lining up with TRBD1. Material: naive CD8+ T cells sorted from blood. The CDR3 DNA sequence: TGCAGCGTTGAAGGACAGGGGTATGAGCAGTTCTTC. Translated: CSVEGQGYEQFF.